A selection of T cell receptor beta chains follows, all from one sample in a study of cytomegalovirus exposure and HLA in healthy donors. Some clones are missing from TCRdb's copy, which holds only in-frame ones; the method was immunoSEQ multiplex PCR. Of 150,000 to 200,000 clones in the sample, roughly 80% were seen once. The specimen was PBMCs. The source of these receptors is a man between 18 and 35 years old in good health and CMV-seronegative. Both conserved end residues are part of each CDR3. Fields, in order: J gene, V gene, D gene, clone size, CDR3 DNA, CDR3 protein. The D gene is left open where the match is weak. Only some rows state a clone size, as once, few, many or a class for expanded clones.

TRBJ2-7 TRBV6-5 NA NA TGTGCCAGCAGTTACTCGTTACAGGCCTACGAGCAGTACTTC CASSYSLQAYEQYF
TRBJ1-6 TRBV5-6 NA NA TGTGCCAGCAGCTCACTACGGAATTCACCCCTCCACTTT CASSSLRNSPLHF
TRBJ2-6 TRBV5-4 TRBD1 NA TGTGCCAGCAGCCCACCGGGACAGCCCAACTCTGGGGCCAACGTCCTGACTTTC CASSPPGQPNSGANVLTF
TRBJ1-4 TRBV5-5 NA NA TGTGCCAGCATCCCGACAAAGTTGAATGAAAAACTGTTTTTT CASIPTKLNEKLFF
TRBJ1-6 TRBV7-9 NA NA TGTGCCAGCAGCTCCGCGAGTATGTCGGTACCCCTCCACTTT CASSSASMSVPLHF
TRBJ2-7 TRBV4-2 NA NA TGTGCCAGCAGCCAAGAACCCACAGGGAACGAGCAGTACTTC CASSQEPTGNEQYF
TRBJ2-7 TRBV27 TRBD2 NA TGTGCCAGCAGTTTGGGCTCTTGGGGGGAGGGCTACGAGCAGTACTTC CASSLGSWGEGYEQYF
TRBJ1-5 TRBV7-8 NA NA TGTGCCAGCAGCTTAGCGAGGGTTGTCCGTCAGCCCCAGCATTTT CASSLARVVRQPQHF
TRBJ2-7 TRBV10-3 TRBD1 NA TGTGCCATCAGTACTGGACAGGGGCTCGAGCAGTACTTC CAISTGQGLEQYF
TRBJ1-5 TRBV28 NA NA TGTGCCAGCAGTTTTACCCTCGTCCCTTTAGCGCCCCAGCATTTT CASSFTLVPLAPQHF
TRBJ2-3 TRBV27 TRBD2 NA TGTGCCAGCAGTTTCCTCACGACTAGCGGTAGCACAGATACGCAGTATTTT CASSFLTTSGSTDTQYF
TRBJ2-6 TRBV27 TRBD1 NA TGTGCCAGCAGTTACAGGGGGCGCGTTGGGGCCAACGTCCTGACTTTC CASSYRGRVGANVLTF
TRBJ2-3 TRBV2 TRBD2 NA TGTGCCAGCCCTGGGGGGGGGAGCACAGATACGCAGTATTTT CASPGGGSTDTQYF
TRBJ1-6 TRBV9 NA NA TGTGCCAGCAGCGTTGGCGGCCTAGCGAATTCACCCCTCCACTTT CASSVGGLANSPLHF
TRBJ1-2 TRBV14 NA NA TGTGCCAGCAGCCAGTCCCACACGGGGGGTATGGGCTACACCTTC CASSQSHTGGMGYTF
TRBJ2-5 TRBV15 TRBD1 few TGTGCCACCAGCAGAGTTAGACAGGGGTCGGAGACCCAGTACTTC CATSRVRQGSETQYF
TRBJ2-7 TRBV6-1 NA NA TGTGCCAGCATCGGACAGCCTCTCTACGAGCAGTACTTC CASIGQPLYEQYF
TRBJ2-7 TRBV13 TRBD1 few TGTGCCAGCAGCTCAGGCGGGACAGGCTACTACGAGCAGTACTTC CASSSGGTGYYEQYF
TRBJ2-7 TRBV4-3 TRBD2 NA TGCGCCAGCAGCCAAGAGGCCCTACTAGCGGGCGAGCAGTACTTC CASSQEALLAGEQYF
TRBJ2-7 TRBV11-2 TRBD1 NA TGTGCCAGCAGCTTAAAGTGGGACAGGGAAAGTGAGCAGTACTTC CASSLKWDRESEQYF
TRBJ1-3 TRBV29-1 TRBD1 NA TGCAGCGGGAGGACAGGAACTGGAAACACCATATATTTT CSGRTGTGNTIYF
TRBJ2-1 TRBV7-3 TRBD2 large TGTGCCAGCAGCTCCACCGGACTAGCGGGGACCGATGAGCAGTTCTTC CASSSTGLAGTDEQFF
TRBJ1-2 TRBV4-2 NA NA TGTGCCAGCAGCCAAGCAGTGGTCTATGGCTACACCTTC CASSQAVVYGYTF
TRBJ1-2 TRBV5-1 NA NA TGCGCCAGCAGCTCAACAGGGCAGGGTGGCTACACCTTC CASSSTGQGGYTF
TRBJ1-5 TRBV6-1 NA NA TGTGCCAGCAGCCCTGTATATAGCAATCAGCCCCAGCATTTT CASSPVYSNQPQHF
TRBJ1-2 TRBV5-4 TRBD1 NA TGTGCCAGCAGCGCCGGACAGGGGATGGGCTATGGCTACACCTTC CASSAGQGMGYGYTF
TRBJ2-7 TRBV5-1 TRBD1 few TGCGCCAGCAGCTTGGACCCTGGACAGGGGTACGAGCAGTACTTC CASSLDPGQGYEQYF
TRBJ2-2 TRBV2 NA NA TGTGCCAGTCACAGGGAAGCGACCGGGGAGCTGTTTTTT CASHREATGELFF
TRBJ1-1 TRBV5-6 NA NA TGTGCCAGCAGCTTGGGAACGGGTCGGAACACTGAAGCTTTCTTT CASSLGTGRNTEAFF